This note documents a single T cell receptor beta chain sequence. This table comes from immunoSEQ multiplex PCR, and its TCRdb copy is limited to in-frame clones, with some not included. This table has about 260,000 clones, around 89% appearing once. This sample was taken from a study of blood T cell repertoires in COVID-19. Study as a whole: Italy, Spain and the United States were the sources of the convalescent and acute COVID-19 samples.

Germline V gives CDR1 MRHNA, CDR2 SNTAGT. The CDR3 loop spans 16 amino acids. V shed 0 bases and J shed 3 bases, with 12 bases lying between them. Sequenced input: PBMCs or T cells enriched from blood (not recorded which). The sequence came from a woman in her 30s with acute COVID-19. V gene TRBV6-4 combines with J gene TRBJ2-1; perhaps TRBD2 as D (6 bases). The CDR3 spells CASSDSPGANYNEQFF. The DNA of the CDR3 is TGTGCCAGCAGTGACTCTCCGGGAGCAAACTACAATGAGCAGTTCTTC.